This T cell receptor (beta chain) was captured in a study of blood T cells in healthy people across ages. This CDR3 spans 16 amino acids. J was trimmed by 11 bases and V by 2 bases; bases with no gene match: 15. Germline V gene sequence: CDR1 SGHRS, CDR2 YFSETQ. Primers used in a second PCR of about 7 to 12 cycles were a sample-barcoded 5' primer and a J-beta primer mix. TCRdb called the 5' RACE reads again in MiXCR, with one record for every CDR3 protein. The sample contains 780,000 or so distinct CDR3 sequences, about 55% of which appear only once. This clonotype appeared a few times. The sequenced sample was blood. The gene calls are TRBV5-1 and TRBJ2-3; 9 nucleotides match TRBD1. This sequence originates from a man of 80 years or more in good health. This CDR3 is CASSFSRDRAVYEQYF. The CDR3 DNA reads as TGCGCCAGCAGCTTCAGCCGGGACAGGGCAGTCTACGAGCAGTATTTT.